Below are 4 T cell receptor beta chains sequenced from a single sample in a study of T-cell memory formation after mild COVID-19. Using its own MiXCR run on the 5' RACE reads, TCRdb lists one record per CDR3 protein. Of 250,000 to 350,000 distinct CDR3 sequences listed, approximately 20% are singletons. Source material: PBMCs or a T cell subset sorted from them (not recorded which). The source is a young man who had mild COVID-19 (a few samples of this study predate the infection). Cell type and time point are not known.

This clonotype has just a few counts. This rearrangement joins TRBV5-5 to TRBJ1-6; maybe TRBD1 (5 bases). Between the trimmed V and J ends, which lost 4 bases and 9 bases, there was a span of 14 bases. Germline assignment: CDR1 SGHKS and CDR2 YYEKEE (reference sequence). The CDR3 is 14 amino acids. Here the CDR3 DNA reads TGTGCCAGCAGCCCCGGCGGGGCCGTTTCACCCCTCCACTTT. Its protein is CASSPGGAVSPLHF.

V gene TRBV29-1 combines with J gene TRBJ2-3; D remains unclear. The CDR3 covers 14 residues. CDR1 and CDR2 (germline): SQVTM, ANQGSEA. The V and J ends lost 3 bases and 4 bases respectively, with 14 bases between them. CDR3 protein: CSVEKRLAADTQYF. The CDR3 coding sequence is TGCAGCGTTGAGAAAAGACTCGCCGCAGATACGCAGTATTTT.

This clonotype was seen a few times. The genes are TRBV6-5 and TRBJ2-5; 7 bases line up with TRBD1. Germline CDR1 MNHEY, CDR2 SVGAGI. The V segment lost 2 bases and the J segment 5 bases; nucleotides outside the gene matches: 8. The CDR3 runs to 15 residues. As DNA, the CDR3 is TGTGCCAGCAGTTACCCAGACAGGGATGGGGAGACCCAGTACTTC. As protein: CASSYPDRDGETQYF.

The chain couples TRBV16 to TRBJ2-7; D perhaps matches TRBD1 (6 bases). Trimming pared 0 bases from V and 3 bases from J, leaving 9 bases between. The CDR3 runs 14 residues. Per germline, CDR1 KGHSY and CDR2 FQNENV. CDR3 loop: CASSQSKGGYEQYF. CDR3 bases: TGTGCCAGCAGCCAATCTAAAGGGGGCTACGAGCAGTACTTC.